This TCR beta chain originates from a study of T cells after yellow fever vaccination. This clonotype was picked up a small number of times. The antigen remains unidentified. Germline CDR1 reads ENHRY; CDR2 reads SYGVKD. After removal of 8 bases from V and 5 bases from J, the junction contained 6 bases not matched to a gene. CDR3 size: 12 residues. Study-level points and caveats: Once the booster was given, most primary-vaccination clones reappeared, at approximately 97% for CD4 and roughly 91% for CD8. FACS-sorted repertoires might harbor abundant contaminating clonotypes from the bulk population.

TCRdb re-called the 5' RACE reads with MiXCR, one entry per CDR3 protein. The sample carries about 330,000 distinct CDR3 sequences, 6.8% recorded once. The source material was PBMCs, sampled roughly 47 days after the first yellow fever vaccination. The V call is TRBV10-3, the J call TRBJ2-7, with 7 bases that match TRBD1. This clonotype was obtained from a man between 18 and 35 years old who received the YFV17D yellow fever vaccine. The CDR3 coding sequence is TGTGCCATCGTGACAGGGCGAAACGAGCAGTACTTC. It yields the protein CAIVTGRNEQYF.